This TCR beta chain was recovered during a study of T-cell memory formation after mild COVID-19. General study results and limits: The study found balanced CD4/CD8 in clones contracting day 15 to 85 and a CD4+ lean in later expanders. CD4+ contracting clones were found mainly in CM and EM, and CD8+ ones in EMRA.

The germline CDR1 and CDR2 sequences are LNHDA and SQIVND (reference sequence). V lost 9 bases and J lost 6, with 17 bases in between. The CDR3 covers 13 residues. In the case of this clonotype: The antigen remains undetermined.

TCRdb reprocessed the 5' RACE reads via MiXCR and lists one record per CDR3 protein. The repertoire holds 400,000 to 500,000 distinct CDR3 sequences, with around 18% as singletons. The source is an adult woman who had mild COVID-19 (a few samples of this study predate the infection). Cell type and time point are not known. What was sequenced was PBMCs or a T cell subset sorted from them (not recorded which). The rearrangement links TRBV19 to TRBJ2-5; D is undetermined. In nucleotides, the CDR3 is TGTGCCAGCACTGTACAGCTTGAGAAGACCCAGTACTTC. Encoded protein: CASTVQLEKTQYF.